The 7 T cell receptor beta chains below were found in one sample sequenced in a study of blood T cells in healthy people across ages. The authors ran a second PCR of roughly 7 to 11 cycles using a sample-barcoded 5' primer and a J-beta primer mix. MiXCR, run by TCRdb on the 5' RACE reads, gives a single entry per CDR3 protein. Of 650,000 to 700,000 distinct CDR3 sequences listed, roughly half were seen once; the top ten hold roughly 13%. The sequenced sample consisted of blood. The receptor set was obtained from an elderly woman in good health.

The chain recombines TRBV6-5 with TRBJ2-7, with 8 positions matching TRBD1. Looked up from germline, CDR1 is MNHEY and CDR2 is SVGAGI. The trim removed 5 bases at V and 2 bases at J, leaving 8 bases unmatched. The CDR3 covers 15 residues. The CDR3 here is CASSLNGQGPYEQYF. CDR3 DNA sequence: TGTGCCAGCAGTCTGAATGGACAGGGCCCCTACGAGCAGTACTTC.

The rearrangement links TRBV25-1 to TRBJ2-5, with D unresolved. The germline V gene has CDR1 MGHDK and CDR2 SYGVNS. V lost 2 bases, J lost 11 bases, and 12 bases lay in between. The CDR3 is 12 amino acids. The CDR3 spells CASSEGLEEQYF. CDR3 in DNA: TGTGCCAGCAGTGAAGGTCTCGAGGAGCAGTACTTC.

The chain has TRBV3-1 and TRBJ2-7; the D is unclear. The CDR3 totals 14 residues. CDR1 LGHDT and CDR2 YNNKEL come from the germline V gene (reference sequence). Trimming cost V 0 bases and J 4 bases, with 10 bases left between them. CDR3 residues: CASSQEGGAYEQYF. CDR3 DNA sequence: TGTGCCAGCAGCCAAGAGGGCGGAGCATACGAGCAGTACTTC.

The chain combines TRBV20-1 with TRBJ2-3; possible D gene TRBD1, 6 bases. Per the germline V gene, CDR1 is DFQATT and CDR2 is SNEGSKA (reference sequence). This CDR3 contains 15 residues. V was cut by 2 bases and J by 2 bases, with 14 bases left in between. The CDR3 here is CSARRQVLYTDTQYF. CDR3 sequence (DNA): TGCAGTGCTAGAAGACAGGTGTTATACACAGATACGCAGTATTTT.

This clonotype was counted at least ten times. This sequence joins TRBV6-6 and TRBJ2-1; possible D gene TRBD2, 5 bases. CDR1 is MNHNY and CDR2 is SVGAGI in the germline V gene (reference sequence). The CDR3 length is 15 residues. Trimming removed 2 bases at V and 0 bases at J, with 8 bases between. Written as DNA, the CDR3 is TGTGCCAGCAGTTACACGGGGAGCTCCTACAATGAGCAGTTCTTC. Encoded protein: CASSYTGSSYNEQFF.

The CDR3 DNA reads TGTGCCAGCAGGGAGGGGGTTTGGTCACCCCTCCACTTT. It is translated as CASREGVWSPLHF. The chain carries TRBV28 and TRBJ1-6, with D maybe TRBD1 (6 bases). The CDR3 runs to 13 residues. The V and J ends lost 6 bases and 10 bases respectively, with 13 bases between them. Germline V gene sequence: CDR1 MDHEN, CDR2 SYDVKM.

Points on this clonotype: A clone one base away is much larger, so this may be a read error. The chain carries TRBV5-1 and TRBJ2-1; TRBD2 might be the D (6 bases). This CDR3 spans 17 amino acids. The V gene lost 3 bases and the J gene lost 1 base, with 17 bases spanning the gap. In germline, CDR1 is SGHRS, CDR2 YFSETQ. The CDR3: CASSWGRAGQSYNEQFF. In DNA, the CDR3 is TGCGCCAGCAGCTGGGGACGAGCGGGCCAATCCTACAATGAGCAGTTCTTC.